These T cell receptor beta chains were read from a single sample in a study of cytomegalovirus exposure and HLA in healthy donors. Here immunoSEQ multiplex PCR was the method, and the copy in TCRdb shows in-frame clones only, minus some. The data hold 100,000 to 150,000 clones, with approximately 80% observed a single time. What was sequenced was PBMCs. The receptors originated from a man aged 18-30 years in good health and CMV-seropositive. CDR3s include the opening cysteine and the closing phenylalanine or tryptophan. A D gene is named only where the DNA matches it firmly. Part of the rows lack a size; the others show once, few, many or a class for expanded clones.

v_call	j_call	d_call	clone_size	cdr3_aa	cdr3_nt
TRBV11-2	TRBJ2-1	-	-	CASSFPVLQGRDYNEQFF	TGTGCCAGCAGCTTTCCAGTCCTCCAGGGAAGGGACTACAATGAGCAGTTCTTC
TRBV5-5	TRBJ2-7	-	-	CASSFWASDTYEQYF	TGTGCCAGCAGCTTTTGGGCATCCGATACCTACGAGCAGTACTTC
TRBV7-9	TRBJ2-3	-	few	CASSFAVLPTDTQYF	TGTGCCAGCAGCTTTGCGGTCCTACCGACAGATACGCAGTATTTT
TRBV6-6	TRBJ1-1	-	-	CASRANTEAFF	TGTGCCAGCAGGGCAAACACTGAAGCTTTCTTT
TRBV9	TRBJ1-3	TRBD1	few	CASSERLQGAPGNTIYF	TGTGCCAGCAGCGAACGATTACAGGGGGCGCCCGGAAACACCATATATTTT
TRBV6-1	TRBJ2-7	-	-	CASSLDIYEQYF	TGTGCCAGCAGTTTGGACATTTACGAGCAGTACTTC
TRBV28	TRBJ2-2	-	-	CASSLSPGVNTGELFF	TGTGCCAGCAGTTTATCCCCAGGGGTGAACACCGGGGAGCTGTTTTTT
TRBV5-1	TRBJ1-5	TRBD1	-	CASSQDRPLNQPQHF	TGCGCCAGCAGCCAGGACAGGCCTCTCAATCAGCCCCAGCATTTT
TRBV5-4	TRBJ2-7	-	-	CASRGPGGTYEQYF	TGTGCCAGCAGGGGGCCGGGGGGCACCTACGAGCAGTACTTC
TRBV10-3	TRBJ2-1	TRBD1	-	CAISGTTGQNYNEQFF	TGTGCCATCAGTGGCACGACGGGACAGAACTACAATGAGCAGTTCTTC
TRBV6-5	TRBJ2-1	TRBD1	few	CASSYGTGQSYNEQFF	TGTGCCAGCAGTTATGGGACGGGACAGTCTTACAATGAGCAGTTCTTC
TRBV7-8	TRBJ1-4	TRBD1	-	CASSARTGVNEKLFF	TGTGCCAGCAGCGCGCGGACAGGGGTTAATGAAAAACTGTTTTTT
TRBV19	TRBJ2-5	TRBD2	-	CASSPAGGRKTQYF	TGTGCCAGTAGCCCAGCGGGGGGGCGGAAGACCCAGTACTTC
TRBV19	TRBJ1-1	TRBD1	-	CASRITGEATEAFF	TGTGCCAGTAGGATTACAGGGGAGGCGACTGAAGCTTTCTTT
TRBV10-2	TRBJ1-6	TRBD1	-	CASSVQGAGGSPLHF	TGCGCCAGCAGCGTACAGGGGGCAGGAGGTTCACCCCTCCACTTT
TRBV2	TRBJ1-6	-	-	CASSVLQVKSSPLHF	TGTGCCAGCAGTGTATTACAGGTGAAAAGCTCACCCCTCCACTTT
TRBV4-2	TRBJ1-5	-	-	CASNQRTGNQPQHF	TGTGCCAGCAACCAGAGGACGGGGAATCAGCCCCAGCATTTT
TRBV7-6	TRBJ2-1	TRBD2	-	CASSAGLAGGNEQFF	TGTGCCAGCAGCGCGGGACTAGCGGGGGGAAATGAGCAGTTCTTC
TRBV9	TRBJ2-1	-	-	CASTGGRGSYNEQFF	TGTGCCAGTACGGGGGGCAGGGGCTCCTACAATGAGCAGTTCTTC
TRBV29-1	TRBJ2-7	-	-	CSATLAGAQEYF	TGCAGCGCTACCCTTGCGGGGGCCCAGGAGTACTTC
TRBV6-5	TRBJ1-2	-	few	CATMTGFYGYTF	TGTGCCACCATGACAGGATTCTATGGCTACACCTTC
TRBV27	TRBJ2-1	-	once	CASSLVSVSEQFF	TGTGCCAGCAGTTTAGTCTCGGTGAGTGAGCAGTTCTTC
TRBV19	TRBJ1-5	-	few	CASSKDVRPQHF	TGTGCCAGTAGTAAAGACGTCAGACCCCAGCATTTT
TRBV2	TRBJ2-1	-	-	CASSEGLSYNEQFF	TGTGCCAGCAGTGAAGGGCTCTCCTACAATGAGCAGTTCTTC
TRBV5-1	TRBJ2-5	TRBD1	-	CASSSGQQQETQYF	TGCGCCAGCAGCTCGGGACAGCAGCAAGAGACCCAGTACTTC
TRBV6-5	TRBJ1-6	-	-	CASSPSNSPLHF	TGTGCCAGCAGCCCAAGCAATTCACCCCTCCACTTT
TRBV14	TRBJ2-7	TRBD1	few	CASSQAGTVHEQYF	TGTGCCAGCAGCCAAGCAGGGACAGTCCACGAGCAGTACTTC
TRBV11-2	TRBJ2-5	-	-	CASSPRETQYF	TGTGCCAGCAGCCCCCGAGAGACCCAGTACTTC
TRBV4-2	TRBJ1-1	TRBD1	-	CASSQGTGWSEAFF	TGTGCCAGCAGCCAAGGGACAGGGTGGTCTGAAGCTTTCTTT
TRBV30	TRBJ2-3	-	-	CAWQRVASTDTQYF	TGTGCCTGGCAGAGGGTCGCTAGCACAGATACGCAGTATTTT
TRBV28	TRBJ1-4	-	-	CASSLSLDRETNEKLFF	TGTGCCAGCAGTTTATCTCTCGACAGAGAAACTAATGAAAAACTGTTTTTT
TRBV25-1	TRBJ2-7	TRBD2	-	CASTSGSSGSGEQYF	TGTGCCAGCACGAGTGGGTCTAGCGGGAGTGGTGAGCAGTACTTC